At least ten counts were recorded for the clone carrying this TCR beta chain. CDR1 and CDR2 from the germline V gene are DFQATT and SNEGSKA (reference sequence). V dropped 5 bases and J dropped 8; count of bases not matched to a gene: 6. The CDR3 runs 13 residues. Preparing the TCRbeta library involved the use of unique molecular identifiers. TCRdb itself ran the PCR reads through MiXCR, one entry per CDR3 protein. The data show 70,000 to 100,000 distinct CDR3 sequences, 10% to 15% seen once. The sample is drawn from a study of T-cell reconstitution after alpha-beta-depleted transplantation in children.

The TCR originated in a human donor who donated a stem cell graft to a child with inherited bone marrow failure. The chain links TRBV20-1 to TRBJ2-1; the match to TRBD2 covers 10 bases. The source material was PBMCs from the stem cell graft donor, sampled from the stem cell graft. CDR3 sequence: CSAWLAGDYEQFF. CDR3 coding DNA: TGCAGTGCTTGGCTAGCGGGAGATTATGAGCAGTTCTTC.